These 8 T cell receptor beta chains originate from one sample sequenced in a study of T-cell reconstitution after alpha-beta-depleted transplantation in children. TCRbeta library construction was performed incorporating unique molecular identifiers. TCRdb re-analysed the PCR reads in MiXCR, keeping a single row per CDR3 protein. Of some 460,000 distinct CDR3 sequences detected, 16% appear once; the ten largest clones hold approximately 28%. This material consisted of PBMCs, mostly from graft donor cells, taken 360 days after TCRalphabeta/CD19-depleted stem cell transplant. The source of these receptors is a boy in the first two years of life who had a stem cell transplant for Wiskott-Aldrich syndrome, so the T cells may come from the graft donor.

This clonotype was counted between two and nine times. The gene calls are TRBV4-1 and TRBJ2-7, with TRBD2 identical over 10 bases. Trimming took 4 bases from V and 6 from J; bases not matched to a gene: 12. CDR3 size: 16 residues. Germline V gene sequence: CDR1 MGHRA, CDR2 YSYEKL. CDR3 protein: CASSPKLLAGLAEQYF. CDR3 coding DNA: TGCGCCAGCAGCCCCAAATTACTAGCGGGGCTGGCCGAGCAGTACTTC.

The rearrangement links TRBV12-3 or TRBV12-4 to TRBJ2-4, with D unclear. With 0 bases removed from V and 1 base from J, the gap between germline ends came to 10 bases. The CDR3 extends over 16 amino acids. The CDR3 loop is CASSLAGKRAKNIQYF. The CDR3 DNA reads as TGTGCCAGCAGTTTAGCTGGGAAAAGGGCCAAAAACATTCAGTACTTC.

This clonotype was seen at least ten times. V is TRBV15 and J is TRBJ2-7; 8 bases agree with TRBD1. The CDR3 sequence is 15 residues long. CDR1 is LNHNV, CDR2 YYDKDF, per germline (reference sequence). The J segment lost 4 bases and the V segment lost 1 base, leaving 6 bases of the junction unmatched. For the CDR3, the DNA is TGTGCCACCAGCAGAGCACCGACAGGGGTTTACGAGCAGTACTTC. Its protein is CATSRAPTGVYEQYF.

In its sample, this clonotype was seen a few times. The chain is built from TRBV5-1 and TRBJ2-7; D not certain. The germline gives CDR1 SGHRS, CDR2 YFSETQ. The CDR3 extends over 13 amino acids. V was clipped by 6 bases and J by 4 bases, with 14 bases between them. DNA of the CDR3: TGCGCCAGCAAGTCTGACGGAACTTACGAGCAGTACTTC. Its protein product is CASKSDGTYEQYF.

The V call is TRBV2, the J call TRBJ2-1; tentative D call: TRBD2 (6 bases). The CDR3 loop spans 15 amino acids. V was shortened by 6 bases and J by 0 bases, with 12 bases between the two germline ends. Germline CDR1 and CDR2: SNHLY and FYNNEI. The CDR3 region is CASRLAVSSYNEQFF. The CDR3 DNA follows: TGTGCCAGCAGGTTAGCGGTAAGCTCCTACAATGAGCAGTTCTTC.

This clonotype was found a few times. This chain uses TRBV7-6 with TRBJ2-1, with 7 bases matching TRBD2. CDR3 length: 15 residues. The V segment lost 4 bases and the J segment 2 bases; nucleotides outside the gene matches: 5. The germline gives CDR1 SGHVS, CDR2 FNYEAQ. For the CDR3, the DNA is TGTGCCAGCAGCTCCCTAGCGGTTCCCTACAATGAGCAGTTCTTC. Translation gives CASSSLAVPYNEQFF.

V is TRBV30 and J is TRBJ1-5, with D unclear. Trimming stripped 0 bases from V and 0 bases from J, with 15 bases between. The CDR3 spans 17 residues. Germline CDR1 GTSNPN, CDR2 SVGIG (reference sequence). CDR3: CAWSVQTERYSNQPQHF. The CDR3 DNA reads as TGTGCCTGGAGTGTACAGACCGAGAGGTATAGCAATCAGCCCCAGCATTTT.

The chain joins TRBV12-3 or TRBV12-4 to TRBJ2-2; D remains unclear. The CDR3 extends over 13 amino acids. V was trimmed by 3 bases and J by 8 bases, leaving 10 bases between them. The CDR3 DNA follows: TGTGCCAGCAGTTTTGAAGGTTCTGGGGAGCTGTTTTTT. It is translated as CASSFEGSGELFF.